This T cell receptor (beta chain) was obtained from a study of CD8 T cells in Susac syndrome. Healthy donors formed controls matched for age and sex. In contrast to the negatively isolated CD8+ and CD4+ T cells, TEMRA cells were FACS-enriched. RNA in amounts of roughly 0.5 to 1 ug was reverse transcribed with random hexamers. TCRdb fed the immunoSEQ multiplex PCR reads into MiXCR, producing one record per CDR3 protein. The sample includes 150,000 to 200,000 distinct CDR3 sequences, around 94% of them seen just once. Germline lookup yields CDR1 SGHRS and CDR2 YFSETQ. The CDR3 has 12 amino acids. Deletions cut 4 bases from V and 8 bases from J, with 12 bases between.

Material for sequencing was CD4+ T cells from PBMCs. The J gene is TRBJ1-2, the V gene TRBV5-1; D may be TRBD1 (6 bases). The origin of this receptor is a human donor in good health. The DNA for the CDR3 is TGCGCCAGCAGCGGGGGGCTGCGCGGCTACACCTTC. This encodes CASSGGLRGYTF.